These T cell receptor beta chains were read from a single sample in a study of blood T cells in healthy people across ages. TCRdb recomputed calls from the 5' RACE reads with MiXCR, one row per CDR3 protein. The repertoire holds some 640,000 distinct CDR3 sequences, with 25% to 30% as singletons. The sample comprised blood. The receptors shown here come from a woman older than 75 in good health. CDR3s include the opening cysteine and the closing phenylalanine or tryptophan. A D gene is named only where the DNA matches it firmly. Size values are once, few and many counts, or a class for expanded clones, and some rows have none.

V gene: TRBV19
clone size: many
D gene: TRBD1
J gene: TRBJ2-5
CDR3 DNA: TGTGCCAGTAGTATCGGACAGGGCAAGGAGACCCAGTACTTC
CDR3 protein: CASSIGQGKETQYF

V gene: TRBV6-2/TRBV6-3
clone size: -
D gene: -
J gene: TRBJ1-6
CDR3 DNA: TGTGCCAGCCGGGATCCTAATTCACCCCTCCACTTT
CDR3 protein: CASRDPNSPLHF

V gene: TRBV27
clone size: many
D gene: -
J gene: TRBJ2-5
CDR3 DNA: TGTGCCAGCAGTCCATGGGACATCCAAGAGACCCAGTACTTC
CDR3 protein: CASSPWDIQETQYF

V gene: TRBV18
clone size: many
D gene: -
J gene: TRBJ1-4
CDR3 DNA: TGTGCCAGCTCACCGTGGGGCCGGTCGGATGAAAAACTGTTTTTT
CDR3 protein: CASSPWGRSDEKLFF

V gene: TRBV5-1
clone size: -
D gene: -
J gene: TRBJ2-7
CDR3 DNA: TGCGCCAGCAGCACCTCAATGGCCTCTCCCCCCTACGAGCAGTACTTC
CDR3 protein: CASSTSMASPPYEQYF

V gene: TRBV6-6
clone size: -
D gene: TRBD1
J gene: TRBJ2-5
CDR3 DNA: TGTGCCGGCAGTACCGGGACAGGGAGCGAGACCCAGTACTTC
CDR3 protein: CAGSTGTGSETQYF

V gene: TRBV12-3/TRBV12-4
clone size: few
D gene: TRBD2
J gene: TRBJ2-3
CDR3 DNA: TGTGCCAGCAGTTTAGGCGGGGGGACCGCAGATACGCAGTATTTT
CDR3 protein: CASSLGGGTADTQYF

V gene: TRBV7-3
clone size: once
D gene: TRBD2
J gene: TRBJ2-7
CDR3 DNA: TGTGCCGGCAGCTTAGGGACTAGCTACGAGCAGTACTTC
CDR3 protein: CAGSLGTSYEQYF

V gene: TRBV5-1
clone size: many
D gene: -
J gene: TRBJ2-3
CDR3 DNA: TGCGCCAGCAGCTTGGTGGGAGATCACACAGATACGCAGTATTTT
CDR3 protein: CASSLVGDHTDTQYF

V gene: TRBV7-2
clone size: few
D gene: TRBD1
J gene: TRBJ1-5
CDR3 DNA: TGTGCCAGCAGCTTAGTGGGACAGGGGTCGAGTAGCGGCAATCAGCCCCAGCATTTT
CDR3 protein: CASSLVGQGSSSGNQPQHF

V gene: TRBV7-2
clone size: many
D gene: -
J gene: TRBJ2-6
CDR3 DNA: TGTGCCAGCAGCCTGGGGGTAATAGCTGGGGCCAACGTCCTGACTTTC
CDR3 protein: CASSLGVIAGANVLTF

V gene: TRBV18
clone size: few
D gene: -
J gene: TRBJ1-5
CDR3 DNA: TGTGCCAGCTCACCCGTCGGTGGGGGGAAGAATCAGCCCCAGCATTTT
CDR3 protein: CASSPVGGGKNQPQHF

V gene: TRBV5-6
clone size: -
D gene: TRBD1
J gene: TRBJ1-2
CDR3 DNA: TGTGCCAGCAGCTTGCAACCAGGGGGCAGTGGCTACACCTTC
CDR3 protein: CASSLQPGGSGYTF

V gene: TRBV6-5
clone size: many
D gene: TRBD1
J gene: TRBJ2-1
CDR3 DNA: TGTGCCAGCAGTTACGGACAGGCCAATGAGCAGTTCTTC
CDR3 protein: CASSYGQANEQFF

V gene: TRBV12-3/TRBV12-4
clone size: many
D gene: -
J gene: TRBJ1-2
CDR3 DNA: TGTGCCAGCAGTTTAGTACGTTTGGCGGGTGGCGATGGCTACACCTTC
CDR3 protein: CASSLVRLAGGDGYTF

V gene: TRBV3-1
clone size: medium-sized
D gene: -
J gene: TRBJ2-1
CDR3 DNA: TGTGCCAGCAGCCAGGTCGCCTACAATGAGCAGTTCTTC
CDR3 protein: CASSQVAYNEQFF

V gene: TRBV7-2
clone size: -
D gene: TRBD1
J gene: TRBJ2-7
CDR3 DNA: TGTGTTAGCAGCCCACTACAGGGGGCGATGACCGAGCAGTACTTC
CDR3 protein: CVSSPLQGAMTEQYF

V gene: TRBV10-3
clone size: -
D gene: -
J gene: TRBJ2-3
CDR3 DNA: TGTGCCATCAGTGAGTCGCTGAATACGCAGTATTTT
CDR3 protein: CAISESLNTQYF

V gene: TRBV5-6
clone size: -
D gene: TRBD1
J gene: TRBJ1-2
CDR3 DNA: TGTGCCAGCAGCCAGACAGCCGGGACAGCTAACTGTGGCTACACCTTC
CDR3 protein: CASSQTAGTANCGYTF

V gene: TRBV10-3
clone size: -
D gene: -
J gene: TRBJ2-2
CDR3 DNA: TGTGCCATCAGTGAAACCCAGAACACCGGGGAGCTGTTTTTT
CDR3 protein: CAISETQNTGELFF

V gene: TRBV10-3
clone size: -
D gene: TRBD1
J gene: TRBJ2-2
CDR3 DNA: TGTGCCATCAGTGCGACAGGGGAGGACACCGGGGAGCTGTTTTTT
CDR3 protein: CAISATGEDTGELFF

V gene: TRBV20-1
clone size: -
D gene: TRBD2
J gene: TRBJ2-3
CDR3 DNA: TGCAGTGCTAGGGTTCCTAGCGGGAGTTTCACAGATACGCAGTATTTT
CDR3 protein: CSARVPSGSFTDTQYF

V gene: TRBV6-5
clone size: -
D gene: -
J gene: TRBJ2-1
CDR3 DNA: TGTGCCAGCAGCCAGACGGGGAGAGACAATGAGCAGTTCTTC
CDR3 protein: CASSQTGRDNEQFF

V gene: TRBV30
clone size: -
D gene: -
J gene: TRBJ2-5
CDR3 DNA: TGTGCCTGGAGTCGAGGGGTAACAGGCTACAATGGGCAGTACTTC
CDR3 protein: CAWSRGVTGYNGQYF

V gene: TRBV7-9
clone size: many
D gene: -
J gene: TRBJ2-7
CDR3 DNA: TGTGCCAGCAGCTTAGGAATGGGGATATCAGGCGAGCAGTACTTC
CDR3 protein: CASSLGMGISGEQYF

V gene: TRBV5-1
clone size: few
D gene: TRBD1
J gene: TRBJ2-2
CDR3 DNA: TGCGCCAGCAGCTTGAGCAGGGGGATCAGTACCGGGGAGCTGTTTTTT
CDR3 protein: CASSLSRGISTGELFF

V gene: TRBV20-1
clone size: many
D gene: -
J gene: TRBJ2-3
CDR3 DNA: TGCAGTGCTCGTATGGGGAGTGGCACGGATACGCAGTATTTT
CDR3 protein: CSARMGSGTDTQYF

V gene: TRBV7-9
clone size: many
D gene: -
J gene: TRBJ2-3
CDR3 DNA: TGTGCCAGCAGCTTAGTTTCCGGGGGTCTATCCGGCACAGATACGCAGTATTTT
CDR3 protein: CASSLVSGGLSGTDTQYF

V gene: TRBV7-2
clone size: -
D gene: TRBD1
J gene: TRBJ1-1
CDR3 DNA: TGTGCCAGCAGCCGCCGGGACAGGGGCGCTGAAGCTTTCTTT
CDR3 protein: CASSRRDRGAEAFF

V gene: TRBV29-1
clone size: -
D gene: TRBD1
J gene: TRBJ1-2
CDR3 DNA: TGCAGCGTTTTCCTATTACAGGGGGCAACGCGGGGCTACACCTTC
CDR3 protein: CSVFLLQGATRGYTF

V gene: TRBV5-1
clone size: -
D gene: TRBD1
J gene: TRBJ2-7
CDR3 DNA: TGCGCCAGCAGCTGGACAGGGGATGGGTACGAGCAGTACTTC
CDR3 protein: CASSWTGDGYEQYF

V gene: TRBV20-1
clone size: few
D gene: TRBD2
J gene: TRBJ2-3
CDR3 DNA: TGCAGTGCTAGCCGGGGGGGCACAGATACGCAGTATTTT
CDR3 protein: CSASRGGTDTQYF

V gene: TRBV2
clone size: many
D gene: TRBD1
J gene: TRBJ2-6
CDR3 DNA: TGTGCCAGCAGTGAAGCGGGGACAGGGGGCGCTGGGGCCAACGTCCTGACTTTC
CDR3 protein: CASSEAGTGGAGANVLTF

V gene: TRBV28
clone size: many
D gene: TRBD1
J gene: TRBJ2-5
CDR3 DNA: TGTGCCAGCAGTTTACCCGGGACAGGCCAAGAGACCCAGTACTTC
CDR3 protein: CASSLPGTGQETQYF

V gene: TRBV20-1
clone size: once
D gene: -
J gene: TRBJ2-7
CDR3 DNA: TGCAGTGCTAGAGTACCGGGATCCATCTACGAGCAGTACTTC
CDR3 protein: CSARVPGSIYEQYF

V gene: TRBV12-3/TRBV12-4
clone size: -
D gene: -
J gene: TRBJ2-7
CDR3 DNA: TGTGCCAGCAGCCCCTTCTCCGAGCAGGACTTC
CDR3 protein: CASSPFSEQDF

V gene: TRBV4-1
clone size: -
D gene: TRBD1
J gene: TRBJ2-7
CDR3 DNA: TGCGCCAGCAGCCATGGGACAGAGATCTACGAGCAGTACTTC
CDR3 protein: CASSHGTEIYEQYF

V gene: TRBV5-4
clone size: -
D gene: TRBD2
J gene: TRBJ2-1
CDR3 DNA: TGTGCCAGCAGCTTGAAACTAGCGGGGAGTAATGAGCAGTTCTTC
CDR3 protein: CASSLKLAGSNEQFF

V gene: TRBV11-1
clone size: few
D gene: -
J gene: TRBJ2-7
CDR3 DNA: TGTGCCAGCAGCTTAGGTGCCCTAGTGGGGTGGGATGAGCAGTACTTC
CDR3 protein: CASSLGALVGWDEQYF

V gene: TRBV6-4
clone size: few
D gene: TRBD2
J gene: TRBJ2-1
CDR3 DNA: TGTGCCAGCAGTGACGGGACTAGCCACAATGAGCAGTTCTTC
CDR3 protein: CASSDGTSHNEQFF

V gene: TRBV6-1
clone size: few
D gene: -
J gene: TRBJ2-7
CDR3 DNA: TGTGCCAGCAGCGAAGGAGGTAAGACCTACGAGCAGTACTTC
CDR3 protein: CASSEGGKTYEQYF

V gene: TRBV7-2
clone size: few
D gene: -
J gene: TRBJ2-7
CDR3 DNA: TGTGCCAGCAGCTCCCGACAGAACTACGAGCAGTACTTC
CDR3 protein: CASSSRQNYEQYF

V gene: TRBV20-1
clone size: -
D gene: TRBD1
J gene: TRBJ2-1
CDR3 DNA: TGCAGTGCCAGAGAAGCGACAGGGCTCTATAATGAGCAGTTCTTC
CDR3 protein: CSAREATGLYNEQFF

V gene: TRBV5-5
clone size: -
D gene: -
J gene: TRBJ1-4
CDR3 DNA: TGTGCCAGCAGCTGGTCTAATGAAAAACGGTTTTTT
CDR3 protein: CASSWSNEKRFF

V gene: TRBV20-1
clone size: -
D gene: -
J gene: TRBJ1-5
CDR3 DNA: TGCAGTGCGGGCAGCAATCAGCCCCAGCATTTT
CDR3 protein: CSAGSNQPQHF

V gene: TRBV6-2/TRBV6-3
clone size: few
D gene: -
J gene: TRBJ1-4
CDR3 DNA: TGTGCCAGCAGCCGCACCGACAATGAAAAACTGTTTTTT
CDR3 protein: CASSRTDNEKLFF